This T cell receptor beta chain originates from a study of metastatic and nonmetastatic thyroid tumors. General observations from the study: In blood and tumor, TCR beta diversity was reportedly significantly higher in malignant thyroid tumors than in benign nodules.

TCRdb re-called clones from the PCR reads using MiXCR. Altogether tens of thousands of clones are present, around 16% being singletons, with the ten largest covering almost 9.5%. A remark on this clone: Its antigen is not identified.

Germline V CDR1 and CDR2: SGHNT, YYREEE (reference sequence). The CDR3 runs 13 residues. J gave up 6 bases and V 5 bases, and 4 bases lay outside the gene matches. Treatment of any kind had been given to no patient before thyroid surgery. The chain uses TRBV5-4 and TRBJ2-3, with 9 positions matching TRBD1. The clonotype comes from a male donor with papillary thyroid cancer or a benign thyroid nodule (not recorded which). Some clones in this sample may be carry-over from other donors' samples. Sequencing was performed on blood. CDR3 loop: CASSGQGSDTQYF. The CDR3 DNA follows: TGTGCCAGCAGTGGACAGGGGAGCGATACGCAGTATTTT.